A selection of T cell receptor beta chains follows, all from one sample in a study of T cells in localized non-small cell lung cancer. Some clones are missing from TCRdb's copy, which holds only in-frame ones; the method was immunoSEQ multiplex PCR. Of several thousand clones listed, roughly 29% are singletons. Sequenced material: lung tumor tissue, taken before any cancer treatment. The receptors here all came from a man aged 35 to 69 with stage III lung adenocarcinoma. Each CDR3 is given with its conserved first and last residue. D genes are given only for firm matches. Only part of the rows carry a size: once, few, many, or a class if the clone is expanded.

V gene,J gene,clone size,D gene,CDR3 protein,CDR3 DNA
TRBV12-5,TRBJ2-1,few,TRBD2,CASGPGTSGSHEQFF,TGTGCTAGTGGACCCGGGACTAGCGGGAGCCATGAGCAGTTCTTC
TRBV13,TRBJ2-7,NA,NA,CASSLVFHYEQYF,TGTGCCAGCAGCTTAGTGTTCCATTACGAGCAGTACTTC
TRBV28,TRBJ2-7,few,TRBD2,CASSLYTSGRPYEQYF,TGTGCCAGCAGTTTATATACTAGCGGGAGACCATACGAGCAGTACTTC
TRBV11-3,TRBJ2-3,NA,NA,CASSLGGPQTDTQYF,TGTGCCAGCAGCTTAGGGGGCCCCCAAACAGATACGCAGTATTTT
TRBV6-8,TRBJ1-3,NA,NA,CASSQDPRSGNTIYF,TGTGCCAGCAGTCAAGACCCGCGGTCTGGAAACACCATATATTTT
TRBV6-8,TRBJ2-2,NA,TRBD1,CATCPGQGTGELFF,TGTGCCACCTGCCCGGGACAGGGTACCGGGGAGCTGTTTTTT
TRBV30,TRBJ1-1,NA,NA,CAWSRDGSEAFF,TGTGCCTGGAGCAGAGATGGATCTGAAGCTTTCTTT
TRBV29-1,TRBJ2-7,NA,TRBD2,CSAGTSGSEQYF,TGCAGCGCCGGGACTAGCGGGAGCGAGCAGTACTTC
TRBV9,TRBJ2-7,NA,TRBD1,CASSVDSGQGPYEQYF,TGTGCCAGCAGCGTAGACTCCGGACAGGGACCCTACGAGCAGTACTTC
TRBV18,TRBJ2-3,few,NA,CASAGMNTDTQYF,TGTGCCAGTGCCGGGATGAACACAGATACGCAGTATTTT
TRBV18,TRBJ2-7,few,NA,CASSPGSYEQYF,TGTGCCAGCTCACCCGGGAGCTACGAGCAGTACTTC
TRBV19,TRBJ2-2,NA,NA,CASSSRAWTGELFF,TGTGCCAGTAGTTCCAGGGCTTGGACCGGGGAGCTGTTTTTT
TRBV6-8,TRBJ2-5,few,NA,CASSYGALETQYF,TGTGCCAGCAGTTATGGGGCGCTAGAGACCCAGTACTTC
TRBV28,TRBJ2-3,NA,NA,CASSPSWAGAVTDTQYF,TGTGCCAGCAGCCCCTCGTGGGCGGGGGCTGTCACAGATACGCAGTATTTT
TRBV10-2,TRBJ2-3,NA,TRBD2,CASSAGAGGSTDTQYF,TGCGCCAGCAGCGCGGGAGCGGGGGGCAGCACAGATACGCAGTATTTT
TRBV18,TRBJ1-1,few,NA,CASSPGGARMTTEAFF,TGTGCCAGCTCACCAGGTGGGGCCAGGATGACCACTGAAGCTTTCTTT
TRBV19,TRBJ1-4,NA,TRBD1,CASTDRGPATNEKLFF,TGTGCCAGTACGGACAGGGGGCCTGCAACTAATGAAAAACTGTTTTTT
TRBV10-2,TRBJ2-1,NA,NA,CASTSPLGVHNEQFF,TGCGCCAGCACTTCCCCCTTGGGAGTCCACAATGAGCAGTTCTTC
TRBV28,TRBJ2-1,few,TRBD2,CASSLVAGVRFEQFF,TGTGCCAGCAGTTTAGTAGCGGGAGTGAGGTTTGAGCAGTTCTTC
TRBV14,TRBJ2-1,once,TRBD2,CASSQDLRSGGRGNEQFF,TGTGCCAGCAGCCAAGATCTTCGTTCGGGCGGGAGAGGCAATGAGCAGTTCTTC
TRBV12-2,TRBJ2-5,NA,NA,CASRLALVPGLAWETQYF,TGTGCAAGTCGCTTAGCCCTTGTACCGGGACTAGCGTGGGAGACCCAGTACTTC
TRBV30,TRBJ2-7,few,NA,CAWSEGGVTYEQYF,TGTGCCTGGAGTGAAGGAGGGGTTACCTACGAGCAGTACTTC
TRBV29-1,TRBJ1-2,NA,NA,CSGLTGYQGGYTF,TGCAGCGGATTAACAGGGTATCAAGGTGGCTACACCTTC
TRBV9,TRBJ2-2,NA,TRBD1,CATAWTGDTGELFF,TGTGCCACAGCATGGACAGGGGACACCGGGGAGCTGTTTTTT
TRBV9,TRBJ2-3,NA,NA,CASSWHTDTQYF,TGTGCCAGCAGCTGGCACACAGATACGCAGTATTTT
TRBV6-8,TRBJ2-1,few,NA,CAISRGVNNEQFF,TGTGCCATCAGTCGGGGAGTTAACAATGAGCAGTTCTTC
TRBV29-1,TRBJ2-3,NA,TRBD2,CSISGSGNADTQYF,TGCAGCATTAGCGGGAGCGGTAACGCAGATACGCAGTATTTT
TRBV18,TRBJ2-7,once,NA,CASSLGGAAYEQYF,TGTGCCAGCTCCCTGGGGGGAGCAGCCTACGAGCAGTACTTC
TRBV28,TRBJ1-2,NA,TRBD1,CASNRDRGYGYTF,TGTGCCAGCAATCGGGACAGGGGCTATGGCTACACCTTC
TRBV19,TRBJ1-1,medium-sized,TRBD1,CASSKQGEAFF,TGTGCCAGTAGTAAACAGGGGGAGGCTTTCTTT
TRBV28,TRBJ1-2,few,NA,CASVGSTRPYGYTF,TGTGCCAGCGTTGGGTCTACAAGGCCCTATGGCTACACCTTC
TRBV6-7,TRBJ2-3,few,TRBD1,CASSTDRDRYTDTQYF,TGTGCCAGCAGCACAGACAGGGATAGATACACAGATACGCAGTATTTT
TRBV18,TRBJ1-5,NA,NA,CASSRDSNQPQHF,TGTGCCAGCTCACGGGACAGCAATCAGCCCCAGCATTTT
TRBV6-8,TRBJ1-5,medium-sized,NA,CAISVEGFSNQPQHF,TGTGCCATCAGTGTAGAGGGTTTTAGCAATCAGCCCCAGCATTTT
TRBV9,TRBJ1-1,NA,TRBD1,CASSRSTGGRGNTEAFF,TGTGCCAGCAGCCGTAGCACAGGGGGCCGAGGGAACACTGAAGCTTTCTTT
TRBV11-3,TRBJ1-5,medium-sized,TRBD1,CASSQDRGRDQPQHF,TGTGCCAGCAGCCAGGACAGGGGAAGAGATCAGCCCCAGCATTTT
TRBV5-1,TRBJ1-3,NA,TRBD1,CASSPDREANTIYF,TGCGCCAGCAGCCCAGACAGGGAGGCAAACACCATATATTTT
TRBV2,TRBJ2-3,NA,TRBD2,CASGLAGYTQYF,TGTGCCAGCGGTCTAGCGGGTTATACGCAGTATTTT
TRBV5-1,TRBJ2-2,NA,TRBD1,CASGGTGVTGELFF,TGCGCCAGCGGGGGGACAGGAGTCACCGGGGAGCTGTTTTTT
TRBV6-8,TRBJ2-1,medium-sized,NA,CASSYSQSTEQFF,TGTGCCAGCAGTTACTCTCAGTCCACTGAGCAGTTCTTC
TRBV29-1,TRBJ1-1,NA,NA,CSVEDGVNTEAFF,TGCAGCGTTGAAGATGGGGTGAACACTGAAGCTTTCTTT
TRBV29-1,TRBJ2-3,NA,NA,CSVEDGISPDTQYF,TGCAGCGTTGAGGACGGGATCTCCCCAGATACGCAGTATTTT
TRBV28,TRBJ1-1,medium-sized,NA,CASSASRTYNTEAFF,TGTGCCAGCAGTGCTAGCCGGACCTATAACACTGAAGCTTTCTTT
TRBV6-8,TRBJ1-5,NA,TRBD1,CASSLWSGGGPQHF,TGTGCCAGCAGTTTGTGGTCAGGGGGGGGGCCCCAGCATTTT
TRBV2,TRBJ2-5,few,NA,CASKQVGETQYF,TGTGCCAGCAAACAGGTTGGGGAGACCCAGTACTTC
TRBV30,TRBJ1-5,once,NA,CAWSNGENQPQHF,TGTGCCTGGAGTAACGGGGAGAATCAGCCCCAGCATTTT
TRBV6-8,TRBJ2-2,NA,TRBD1,CASSPGQGWTGELFF,TGTGCCAGCAGCCCGGGACAGGGGTGGACCGGGGAGCTGTTTTTT
TRBV11-3,TRBJ1-3,medium-sized,NA,CASSLGTVSGNTIYF,TGTGCCAGCAGCTTAGGCACGGTCTCTGGAAACACCATATATTTT
TRBV30,TRBJ2-3,few,NA,CASLSGFLTDTQYF,TGTGCCTCGCTCTCAGGGTTTTTGACAGATACGCAGTATTTT
TRBV11-3,TRBJ1-5,medium-sized,NA,CASSNPGGDQPQHF,TGTGCCAGCAGCAACCCGGGAGGAGATCAGCCCCAGCATTTT
TRBV28,TRBJ1-5,NA,NA,CASRWGDYQPQHF,TGTGCCAGCAGATGGGGGGACTATCAGCCCCAGCATTTT
TRBV19,TRBJ1-6,NA,NA,CASNPTGNYNSPLHF,TGTGCCAGTAACCCGACAGGAAATTATAATTCACCCCTCCACTTT
TRBV28,TRBJ2-7,few,TRBD1,CASSLRGTGNEQYF,TGTGCCAGCAGTTTACGGGGGACAGGTAACGAGCAGTACTTC